This T cell receptor (beta chain) was sequenced in a study of post-analysis software for immune sequencing data. Turning to the study itself: Included among the disease courses, which were recorded for the cohort, were relapsing-remitting, secondary progressive and progressive-relapsing multiple sclerosis.

This clonotype occurred a few times. Its antigen is undetermined. The CDR3 is 15 amino acids. The germline V gene encodes CDR1 MNHNS and CDR2 SASEGT. Trimming pared 1 base from V and 0 bases from J, leaving 9 bases between. Whole-study results and caveats: The five TRBV segments detected at higher frequency in patients than in controls included TRBV5-6, TRBV5-1 and TRBV20-1. Batch-mates among the samples co-clustered strongly by F measure. Controls significantly exceeded multiple sclerosis patients in normalized Chao1 diversity.

Libraries were made from TCR beta cDNA, and they carried unique molecular identifiers. TCRdb reprocessed the PCR reads with MiXCR, giving one entry per CDR3 protein. The sample lists 150,000 to 200,000 distinct CDR3 sequences, 36% occurring once. The receptor's source is a girl between 10 and 17 years old with multiple sclerosis. The chain has TRBV6-1 and TRBJ1-2; no clear D gene. The sequencing used blood, collected after autologous hematopoietic stem cell transplantation. Here the CDR3 reads CASSEEGSANYGYTF. The CDR3 nucleotides are TGTGCCAGCAGTGAAGAGGGTTCGGCTAACTATGGCTACACCTTC.